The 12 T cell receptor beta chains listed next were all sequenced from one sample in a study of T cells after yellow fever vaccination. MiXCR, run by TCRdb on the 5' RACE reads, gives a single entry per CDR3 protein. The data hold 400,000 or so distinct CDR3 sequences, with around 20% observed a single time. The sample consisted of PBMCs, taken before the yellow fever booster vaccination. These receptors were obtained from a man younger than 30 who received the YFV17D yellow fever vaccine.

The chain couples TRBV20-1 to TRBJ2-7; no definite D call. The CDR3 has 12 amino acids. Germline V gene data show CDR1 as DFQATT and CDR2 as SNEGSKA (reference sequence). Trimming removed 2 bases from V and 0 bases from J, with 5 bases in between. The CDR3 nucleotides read TGCAGTGCTAGACAGAGCTCCTACGAGCAGTACGTC. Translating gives CSARQSSYEQYV.

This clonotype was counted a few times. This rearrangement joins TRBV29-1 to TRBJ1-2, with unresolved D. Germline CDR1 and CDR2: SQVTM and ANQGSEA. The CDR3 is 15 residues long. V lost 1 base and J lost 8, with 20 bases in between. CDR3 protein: CSVEASTSPAWGYTF. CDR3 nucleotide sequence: TGCAGCGTTGAAGCCTCCACATCCCCGGCATGGGGCTACACCTTC. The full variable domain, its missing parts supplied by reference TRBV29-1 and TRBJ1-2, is SAVISQKPSRDICQRGTSLTIQCQVDSQVTMMFWYRQQPGQSLTLIATANQGSEATYESGFVIDKFPISRPNLTFSTLTVSNMSPEDSSIYLCSVEASTSPAWGYTFGSGTRLTVV.

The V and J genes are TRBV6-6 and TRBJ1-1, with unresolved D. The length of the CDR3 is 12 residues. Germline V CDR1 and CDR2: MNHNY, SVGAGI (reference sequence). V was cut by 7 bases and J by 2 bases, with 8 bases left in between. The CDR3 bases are TGTGCCAGCATCTACGGAAACACTGAAGCTTTCTTT. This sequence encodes CASIYGNTEAFF.

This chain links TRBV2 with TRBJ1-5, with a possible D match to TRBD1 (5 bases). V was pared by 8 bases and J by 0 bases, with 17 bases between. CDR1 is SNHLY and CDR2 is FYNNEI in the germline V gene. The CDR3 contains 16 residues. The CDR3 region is CASRFRETLSNQPQHF. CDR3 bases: TGTGCCAGCCGTTTCAGGGAAACCCTTAGCAATCAGCCCCAGCATTTT.

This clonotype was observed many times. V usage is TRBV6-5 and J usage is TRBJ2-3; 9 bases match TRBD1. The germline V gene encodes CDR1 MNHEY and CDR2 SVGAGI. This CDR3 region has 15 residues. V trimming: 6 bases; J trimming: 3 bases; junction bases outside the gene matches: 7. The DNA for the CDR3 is TGTGCCAGCAGATCGGACAGGGGTAGGACAGATACGCAGTATTTT. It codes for CASRSDRGRTDTQYF.

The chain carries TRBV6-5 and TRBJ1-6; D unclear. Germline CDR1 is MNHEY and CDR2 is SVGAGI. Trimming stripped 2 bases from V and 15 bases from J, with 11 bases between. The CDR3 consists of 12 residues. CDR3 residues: CASSYPNDILHF. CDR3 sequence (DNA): TGTGCCAGCAGTTACCCCAATGACATCCTCCACTTT.

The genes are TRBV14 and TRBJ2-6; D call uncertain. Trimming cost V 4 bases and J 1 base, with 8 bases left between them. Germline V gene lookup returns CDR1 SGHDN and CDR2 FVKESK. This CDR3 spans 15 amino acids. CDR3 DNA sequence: TGTGCCAGCAGCCGCGGTCGTTCTGGGGCCAACGTCCTGACTTTC. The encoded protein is CASSRGRSGANVLTF. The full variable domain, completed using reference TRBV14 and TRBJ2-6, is EAGVTQFPSHSVIEKGQTVTLRCDPISGHDNLYWYRRVMGKEIKFLLHFVKESKQDESGMPNNRFLAERTGGTYSTLKVQPAELEDSGVYFCASSRGRSGANVLTFGAGSRLTVL.

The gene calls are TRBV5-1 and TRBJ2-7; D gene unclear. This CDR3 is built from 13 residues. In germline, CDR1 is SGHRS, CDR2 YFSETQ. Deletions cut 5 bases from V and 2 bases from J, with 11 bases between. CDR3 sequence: CASSLPQTYEQYF. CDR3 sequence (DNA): TGCGCCAGCAGTTTACCCCAAACCTACGAGCAGTACTTC.

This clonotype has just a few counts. For the CDR3, the DNA is TGTGCCAGCAGCGACCGGGACATCAATCAGCCCCAGCATTTT. Translated, it gives CASSDRDINQPQHF. This sequence joins TRBV7-9 and TRBJ1-5, with D possibly matching TRBD1 (6 bases). V lost 5 bases and J lost 3, with 11 bases in between. CDR3 size: 14 residues. Germline V gives CDR1 SEHNR, CDR2 FQNEAQ (reference sequence).

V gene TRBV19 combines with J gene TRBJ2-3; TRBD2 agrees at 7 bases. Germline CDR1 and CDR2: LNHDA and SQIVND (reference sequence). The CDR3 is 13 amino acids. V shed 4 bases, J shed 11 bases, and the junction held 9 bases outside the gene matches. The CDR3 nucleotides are TGTGCCAGTAGTAACCTCCGGACTAGTTGGCAGTATTTT. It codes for CASSNLRTSWQYF.

The CDR3, as DNA: TGTGCCAGCAGCCAAGTCGGTTGGGAGACCCAGTACTTC. Its translation is CASSQVGWETQYF. The rearrangement uses TRBV3-1 and TRBJ2-5; D remains ambiguous. The CDR3 is 13 residues long. CDR1 is LGHDT and CDR2 is YNNKEL in the germline V gene (reference sequence). V lost 1 base, J lost 5 bases, and 8 bases lay in between.

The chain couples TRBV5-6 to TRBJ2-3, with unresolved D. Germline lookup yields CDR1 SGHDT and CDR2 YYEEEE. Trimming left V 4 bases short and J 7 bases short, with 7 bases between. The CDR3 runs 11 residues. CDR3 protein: CASSVTNTQYF. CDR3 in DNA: TGTGCCAGCAGCGTTACAAATACGCAGTATTTT.